These 8 T cell receptor beta chains were all obtained from the same sample, sequenced in a study of lymphopenia after photon versus proton radiotherapy. Assay: immunoSEQ multiplex PCR; the TCRdb copy retains only in-frame clones and omits some. The sample holds tens of thousands of clones, around 83% seen once. The sequenced sample was peripheral blood, obtained from a patient treated with proton-based radiotherapy. These TCRs come from a woman aged 70-85 years with pancreatic cancer.

The V gene is TRBV4-3, the J gene TRBJ1-1; tentatively, D is TRBD1 (5 bases). CDR3 length equals 16 residues. V lost 3 bases and J lost 1, with 15 bases in between. Germline V gene sequence: CDR1 LGHNA, CDR2 YSLEER. The CDR3 loop is CASSQQPTGGNTEAFF. The CDR3 nucleotides read TGCGCCAGCAGCCAGCAGCCCACGGGGGGGAACACTGAAGCTTTCTTT.

The CDR3 sequence is CASSQLLGGGGYEQYF. CDR3 nucleotides: TGCGCCAGCAGCCAACTTCTGGGCGGGGGAGGCTACGAGCAGTACTTC. The J gene is TRBJ2-7, the V gene TRBV4-3; 7 bases line up with TRBD2. CDR1 LGHNA and CDR2 YSLEER come from the germline V gene. The CDR3 sequence is 16 residues long. The trim removed 2 bases at V and 3 bases at J, leaving 10 bases unmatched.

This clone was counted a few times. The rearrangement uses TRBV7-2 and TRBJ2-1; 9 bases map to TRBD1. Looked up from germline, CDR1 is SGHTA and CDR2 is FQGNSA. V was pared by 1 base and J by 7 bases, with 5 bases of the junction left unmatched. This CDR3 spans 15 amino acids. This chain's CDR3 is CASSLDNRGLNEQFF. The CDR3 bases are TGTGCCAGCAGCTTAGACAACAGGGGGCTGAATGAGCAGTTCTTC.

The CDR3 bases are TGTGCCAGCAGGCCTACAGGAGGGGGAAACACCATATATTTT. As protein: CASRPTGGGNTIYF. The rearrangement uses TRBV6-5 and TRBJ1-3; D might be TRBD1 (5 bases). From germline, CDR1 is MNHEY and CDR2 SVGAGI. The V end was cut by 6 bases, the J end by 4 bases, with 13 bases between. This CDR3 comprises 14 residues.

This sequence joins TRBV9 and TRBJ2-1; maybe TRBD2 (6 bases). Between the trimmed V and J ends, which lost 3 bases and 8 bases, there was a span of 15 bases. This CDR3 has 14 residues. Germline V lookup: CDR1 SGDLS, CDR2 YYNGEE. Written as DNA, the CDR3 is TGTGCCAGCAGCGCGCACTTAGCGGTCCATGAGCAGTTCTTC. Its protein product is CASSAHLAVHEQFF.

This clone was seen a handful of times. The rearrangement joins TRBV2 to TRBJ2-7; D gene uncertain. This CDR3 is built from 11 residues. Trimming pared 4 bases from V and 2 bases from J, leaving 3 bases between. Germline V gene lookup returns CDR1 SNHLY and CDR2 FYNNEI. The CDR3, as DNA: TGTGCCAGCAGTGCAACCTACGAGCAGTACTTC. This sequence encodes CASSATYEQYF.

The V and J genes are TRBV2 and TRBJ1-3; D remains unclear. Trimming shortened V by 3 bases and J by 4 bases, and 13 bases separated the two germline ends. Germline CDR1 SNHLY, CDR2 FYNNEI. The CDR3 sequence is 15 residues long. The CDR3 region is CASSDQTGSGNTIYF. The CDR3 DNA follows: TGTGCCAGCAGTGATCAGACTGGGTCCGGAAACACCATATATTTT.

The chain links TRBV5-1 to TRBJ2-1; D not certain. The CDR3 runs to 15 residues. CDR1 is SGHRS and CDR2 is YFSETQ in the germline V gene. Deletions cut 0 bases from V and 6 bases from J, with 13 bases between. In DNA, the CDR3 is TGCGCCAGCAGCTTGGTGGTAACGGCCCTCAATGAGCAGTTCTTC. It is translated as CASSLVVTALNEQFF.